This T cell receptor beta chain appears in the sequencing data of a study of shared clonotypes between healthy human individuals. Study details: A couple of female and a few male donors aged 18 to 49 were enrolled.

Sorted-subset replicate PCR reactions were performed with roughly 200 ng DNA, corresponding to 30,000 or so T cell genomes. Sequencing was performed with immunoSEQ multiplex PCR; in TCRdb, only in-frame clones are kept and a portion is missing. The sample consists of around 2,000,000 clones, just under 95% of them appearing once. Points on this clone: What it binds is unknown.

Positively selected for CCR7, the CD45RO-negative cells used as naive CD8 cells excluded terminally differentiated effector memory CD45RA+ cells. The study's findings and limits: The naive CD4 repertoires of a few donors were compared, and about 5% of clonotypes were shared. Naive subsets generally exceeded memory subsets in estimated richness.

The sequence was collected from a man between 18 and 35 years old in good health. The sample taken for sequencing was naive CD8+ T cells sorted from blood.

CDR3 in amino acids: CASWTSVMDTQYF. CDR3 nucleotides: TGTGCCAGCTGGACTAGCGTAATGGATACGCAGTATTTT. This chain uses TRBV6-6 with TRBJ2-3; 9 nucleotides align to TRBD2. The CDR3 has 13 amino acids. Germline CDR1 and CDR2: MNHNY and SVGAGI (reference sequence). V lost 8 bases, J lost 6 bases, and 6 bases stayed unmatched.